This TCR beta chain was sequenced during a study of T cells in Graves' hyperthyroidism and ophthalmopathy. The wider study: Specimen type is peripheral blood, collected at initial diagnosis prior to any treatment. Study-wide points: Most clonotypes expanded in the thyroid (above 0.001) were also present in blood.

V lost 1 base, J lost 2 bases, and 12 bases lay in between. In germline, CDR1 is SGHRS, CDR2 YFSETQ. The CDR3 totals 15 residues. This clonotype was recorded many times. Its antigen is currently unknown. TCR beta CDR3 region amplification was performed from RNA transcripts. TCR CDR3 underwent first-round RT-PCR with the HTBI primer set. TCRdb independently ran MiXCR on the multiplex PCR reads; one entry per CDR3 protein. The top ten hold roughly 24% of the sample, which has under 350,000 distinct CDR3 sequences, less than 30% seen once. This chain connects TRBV5-1 to TRBJ2-5, with no clear D. Source material: blood. This clonotype originated in a man aged 35-49 years with Graves' hyperthyroidism that later progressed to Graves' ophthalmopathy. In DNA, the CDR3 is TGCGCCAGCAGCTTGTGGGGTTCCAGACAAGAGACCCAGTACTTC. It specifies CASSLWGSRQETQYF.